This entry lists 26 T cell receptor beta chains sequenced from one sample in a study of blood T cells in healthy people across ages. Using a J-beta primer mix together with a sample-barcoded 5' primer, a second PCR was run for about 6 to 11 cycles. From the 5' RACE reads, TCRdb called clonotypes with MiXCR, one entry per CDR3 protein. This table has over a million distinct CDR3 sequences, 45% appearing once. Sequenced sample: blood. The receptors were sampled from a woman aged 60-75 years in good health.

The V gene is TRBV29-1, the J gene TRBJ1-1, with 8 bases matching TRBD1. Germline-derived CDR1 and CDR2 are SQVTM and ANQGSEA. V gave up 7 bases and J gave up 4 bases; unmatched junction bases: 8. This CDR3 has 13 amino acids. The CDR3 DNA follows: TGCAGCGCTGAGACAGGGGCGGGCACTGAAGCTTTCTTT. This gives the protein CSAETGAGTEAFF.

The V gene is TRBV28, the J gene TRBJ2-7; the D gene is possibly TRBD2 (5 bases). V was clipped by 6 bases and J by 3 bases, with 12 bases between them. The CDR3 has 13 amino acids. Germline CDR1 is MDHEN and CDR2 is SYDVKM. The CDR3 nucleotides read TGTGCCAGCAGGACTACAGTGAACTACGAGCAGTACTTC. This codes for CASRTTVNYEQYF. Full variable domain (remainder filled in from reference TRBV28 and TRBJ2-7): DVKVTQSSRYLVKRTGEKVFLECVQDMDHENMFWYRQDPGLGLRLIYFSYDVKMKEKGDIPEGYSVSREKKERFSLILESASTNQTSMYLCASRTTVNYEQYFGPGTRLTVT.

The sample holds a few counts of this clonotype. The gene calls are TRBV20-1 and TRBJ2-5; D perhaps matches TRBD2 (5 bases). V was cut by 1 base and J by 6 bases, with 15 bases left in between. Germline V gives CDR1 DFQATT, CDR2 SNEGSKA (reference sequence). The CDR3 sequence is 14 residues long. This CDR3 is CSARAQLGFKTQYF. The CDR3 region has the DNA TGCAGTGCTAGAGCTCAACTAGGTTTCAAGACCCAGTACTTC.

The rearrangement uses TRBV29-1 and TRBJ1-5, with TRBD1 matching over 10 bases. Germline lookup yields CDR1 SQVTM and CDR2 ANQGSEA. Trimming cost V 4 bases and J 5 bases; bases outside gene matches: 5. The CDR3 contains 14 residues. CDR3 sequence reads: CSVVGQGVDQPQHF. Written as DNA, the CDR3 is TGCAGCGTTGTAGGACAGGGGGTAGATCAGCCCCAGCATTTT.

The chain joins TRBV5-1 to TRBJ1-5, with D maybe TRBD1 (5 bases). The germline V gene encodes CDR1 SGHRS and CDR2 YFSETQ. V lost 1 base and J lost 3, with 11 bases in between. The CDR3 totals 15 residues. The chain's CDR3 is CASSLLGVPNQPQHF. In DNA, the CDR3 is TGCGCCAGCAGCTTGTTAGGGGTCCCCAATCAGCCCCAGCATTTT.

CDR3 residues: CSASKQGLANVLTF. The CDR3 DNA sequence: TGCAGTGCTAGTAAACAGGGTCTGGCCAACGTCCTGACTTTC. The V gene is TRBV20-1, the J gene TRBJ2-6; D is possibly TRBD1 (6 bases). Trimming shortened V by 3 bases and J by 6 bases, and 12 bases separated the two germline ends. The CDR3 is 14 residues long. The V gene's germline CDR1 is DFQATT and CDR2 SNEGSKA (reference sequence).

J is TRBJ2-3 and V is TRBV29-1, with TRBD2 matching over 7 bases. The CDR3 is made up of 14 amino acids. The V gene end was trimmed by 7 bases and the J gene end by 0 bases; junction bases not matched to a gene: 7. Germline V lookup: CDR1 SQVTM, CDR2 ANQGSEA. Here the CDR3 reads CSAGGSASTDTQYF. CDR3 coding DNA: TGCAGCGCTGGCGGGAGCGCCAGCACAGATACGCAGTATTTT.

This clonotype was picked up many times. The V and J genes are TRBV14 and TRBJ2-7; D is unresolved. The germline V gene has CDR1 SGHDN and CDR2 FVKESK. The CDR3 totals 12 residues. The germline V and J ends were trimmed by 2 bases and 3 bases, with 5 bases remaining between them. CDR3 in amino acids: CASSQQLYEQYF. In DNA, the CDR3 is TGTGCCAGCAGCCAACAGCTCTACGAGCAGTACTTC.

The chain links TRBV29-1 to TRBJ2-1; D is ambiguous. Germline V gene sequence: CDR1 SQVTM, CDR2 ANQGSEA. V was cut by 7 bases and J by 3 bases, with 13 bases left in between. CDR3 length: 13 residues. CDR3 region: CSGVGKGYNEQFF. CDR3 sequence (DNA): TGCAGCGGGGTAGGAAAGGGCTACAATGAGCAGTTCTTC.

This clonotype was seen ten or more times. The gene calls are TRBV12-3 or TRBV12-4 and TRBJ2-7; D is ambiguous. The CDR3 is 12 amino acids. V lost 6 bases and J 1 base, leaving 7 bases between the germline ends. CDR3 nucleotide sequence: TGTGCCAGCAGCGACGGATCCTACGAGCAGTACTTC. Amino acids: CASSDGSYEQYF.

The rearrangement joins TRBV6-1 to TRBJ2-3; perhaps D is TRBD1 or TRBD2 (5 bases each). The CDR3 is made up of 13 amino acids. CDR1 MNHNS and CDR2 SASEGT come from the germline V gene. Trimming shortened V by 7 bases and J by 4 bases, and 12 bases separated the two germline ends. This CDR3 is CASNDRGADTQYF. The CDR3 bases are TGTGCCAGCAATGATCGGGGCGCAGATACGCAGTATTTT.

The CDR3 sequence: CASSYLLDRGGNQPQHF. The CDR3 region has the DNA TGTGCCAGCAGTTACTTGCTGGACAGGGGTGGCAATCAGCCCCAGCATTTT. The gene calls are TRBV6-2 or TRBV6-3 and TRBJ1-5, with 9 bases fitting TRBD1. V trimming: 1 base; J trimming: 2 bases; junction bases outside the gene matches: 6. The CDR3 is made up of 17 amino acids. Germline CDR1 is MNHEY and CDR2 is SVGEGT.

V usage is TRBV20-1 and J usage is TRBJ2-5, with D unclear. Gene TRBJ2-7 matches the end of the DNA better, so the J call may be wrong. The length of the CDR3 is 13 residues. Germline CDR1 DFQATT, CDR2 SNEGSKA (reference sequence). The CDR3 spells CSARFGPVNEQYF. The CDR3 nucleotides are TGCAGTGCTAGATTCGGCCCCGTAAACGAGCAGTACTTC.

This clonotype has more than one count but fewer than ten. The chain combines TRBV29-1 with TRBJ2-1, with TRBD2 matching over 14 bases. The CDR3 runs 17 residues. Germline V CDR1 and CDR2: SQVTM, ANQGSEA. With 1 base clipped from V and 6 bases from J, the junction kept 8 bases outside the gene matches. As DNA, the CDR3 is TGCAGCGTTGAAGGGGGGACTAGCGGGAGTTCAGGCAATGAGCAGTTCTTC. It specifies CSVEGGTSGSSGNEQFF.

This sequence joins TRBV7-2 and TRBJ1-6, with a weak D call TRBD1 (6 bases). Germline CDR1 and CDR2: SGHTA and FQGNSA. This CDR3 contains 16 residues. The V end was cut by 2 bases, the J end by 5 bases, with 13 bases between. For the CDR3, the DNA is TGTGCCAGCAGCTTATATGGGGGGCCGGATAATTCACCCCTCCACTTT. Translation gives CASSLYGGPDNSPLHF. The full variable domain, with the rest looked up from reference TRBV7-2 and TRBJ1-6, is GAGVSQSPSNKVTEKGKDVELRCDPISGHTALYWYRQSLGQGLEFLIYFQGNSAPDKSGLPSDRFSAERTGGSVSTLTIQRTQQEDSAVYLCASSLYGGPDNSPLHFGNGTRLTVT.

A single count supports this clonotype. This chain uses TRBV10-3 with TRBJ1-1; TRBD1 aligns across 9 bases. The CDR3 extends over 15 amino acids. The V gene end was trimmed by 7 bases and the J gene end by 5 bases; junction bases not matched to a gene: 11. Germline assignment: CDR1 ENHRY and CDR2 SYGVKD. The CDR3 reads CAIIPELGTGTEAFF. The CDR3 DNA reads as TGTGCCATCATTCCCGAGCTCGGGACAGGGACTGAAGCTTTCTTT.

This rearrangement joins TRBV6-1 to TRBJ1-2; perhaps TRBD1 as D (5 bases). Trimming stripped 5 bases from V and 4 bases from J, with 8 bases between. This CDR3 region has 12 residues. CDR1 MNHNS and CDR2 SASEGT come from the germline V gene. The CDR3 nucleotides are TGTGCCAGCAGTTCGGACATCTATGGCTACACCTTC. Translated: CASSSDIYGYTF.

V usage is TRBV7-6 and J usage is TRBJ1-1; 8 bases align to TRBD1. V shed 2 bases and J 1 base; nucleotides not matched to a gene: 6. This CDR3 has 16 amino acids. CDR1 is SGHVS and CDR2 is FNYEAQ in the germline V gene. CDR3 sequence: CASSLTTGTGNTEAFF. The CDR3 nucleotides are TGTGCCAGCAGCTTAACTACCGGGACAGGGAACACTGAAGCTTTCTTT.

This chain joins TRBV2 and TRBJ2-3; TRBD1 agrees at 7 bases. Germline V gene sequence: CDR1 SNHLY, CDR2 FYNNEI. V shed 5 bases and J 1 base; nucleotides not matched to a gene: 6. There are 15 residues in the CDR3. The CDR3 sequence: CASSQTGVGTDTQYF. The CDR3 DNA is TGTGCCAGCAGTCAAACAGGGGTGGGCACAGATACGCAGTATTTT.

The chain combines TRBV11-2 with TRBJ2-5; tentative D call: TRBD2 (5 bases). Gene TRBJ2-7 matches the end of the DNA better, so the J call may be wrong. Germline V CDR1 and CDR2: SGHAT, FQNNGV. The CDR3 runs 17 residues. The CDR3 region has the DNA TGTGCCAGCAGCTCCCTCTCCAGGTGGCGGGCGCCCTACGAGCAGTACTTC. It is translated as CASSSLSRWRAPYEQYF.

The gene calls are TRBV7-9 and TRBJ2-1, with 9 positions matching TRBD2. The CDR3 spans 16 residues. J was trimmed by 7 bases and V by 0 bases; bases with no gene match: 7. Germline-derived CDR1 and CDR2 are SEHNR and FQNEAQ (reference sequence). CDR3 in amino acids: CASSLAGSGSENEQFF. CDR3 coding DNA: TGTGCCAGCAGCTTAGCGGGTAGCGGGAGTGAGAATGAGCAGTTCTTC.

V usage is TRBV10-3 and J usage is TRBJ2-1; 10 bases align to TRBD2. The V gene end was trimmed by 4 bases and the J gene end by 9 bases; junction bases not matched to a gene: 6. CDR3 length: 14 amino acids. Germline values: CDR1 ENHRY, CDR2 SYGVKD. In DNA form, the CDR3 reads TGTGCCATCAGTGGAGCGGGAGGGCCCGGTGAGCAGTTCTTC. This sequence encodes CAISGAGGPGEQFF.

This chain connects TRBV14 to TRBJ2-5; D not resolved. TRBJ2-7 explains the end of the DNA better; the J call may be wrong. CDR1 SGHDN and CDR2 FVKESK come from the germline V gene. This CDR3 region has 13 residues. The DNA of the CDR3 is TGTGCCAGCAGCCAAGACTTGATCTACGAGCAGTACTTC. Its translation: CASSQDLIYEQYF.

This clonotype was recorded a few times. The chain couples TRBV7-2 to TRBJ2-1; possibly TRBD2 for D (6 bases). The CDR3 spans 16 residues. Between the trimmed V and J ends, which lost 5 bases and 6 bases, there was a span of 20 bases. CDR1 is SGHTA and CDR2 is FQGNSA in the germline V gene. As DNA, the CDR3 is TGTGCCAGCAGCCCGATTAGCGGAGGGTCTTCCAATGAGCAGTTCTTC. It codes for CASSPISGGSSNEQFF.

This clonotype was picked up one time. An end of the junction differs from the germline gene, which may be a read error. This chain uses TRBV28 with TRBJ2-7; perhaps TRBD1 as D (5 bases). In germline, CDR1 is MDHEN, CDR2 SYDVKM. The CDR3 extends over 16 amino acids. CDR3 sequence reads: CASSLLGAGYSYDQYF. As DNA, the CDR3 is TGTGCCAGCAGTTTACTAGGCGCAGGGTACTCCTACGACCAGTACTTC.

This clonotype has only one observation. The chain recombines TRBV6-1 with TRBJ2-3; weak D call: TRBD2 (5 bases). The CDR3 spans 18 residues. V was cut by 0 bases and J by 0 bases, with 16 bases left in between. Germline V CDR1 and CDR2: MNHNS, SASEGT. The CDR3 nucleotides read TGTGCCAGCAGTGAAGCTCCTTTGGTGGCGGGCAGCACAGATACGCAGTATTTT. Translation: CASSEAPLVAGSTDTQYF.